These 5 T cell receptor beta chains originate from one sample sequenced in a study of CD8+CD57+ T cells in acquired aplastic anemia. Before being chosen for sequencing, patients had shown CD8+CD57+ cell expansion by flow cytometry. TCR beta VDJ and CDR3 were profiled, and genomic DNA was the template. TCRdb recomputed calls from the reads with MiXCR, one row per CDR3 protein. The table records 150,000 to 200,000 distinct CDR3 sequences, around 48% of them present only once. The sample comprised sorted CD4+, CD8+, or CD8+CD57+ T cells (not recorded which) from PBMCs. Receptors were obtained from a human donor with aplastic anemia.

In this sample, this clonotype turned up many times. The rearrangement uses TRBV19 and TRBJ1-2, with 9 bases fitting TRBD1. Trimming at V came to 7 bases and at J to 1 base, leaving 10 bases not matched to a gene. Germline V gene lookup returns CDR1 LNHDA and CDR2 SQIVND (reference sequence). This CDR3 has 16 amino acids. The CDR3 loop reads CASNQRGQGYNYGYTF. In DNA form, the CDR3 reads TGTGCCAGTAACCAAAGGGGACAGGGCTATAACTATGGCTACACCTTC.

The CDR3 loop is CASSFRLVAVADTQYF. In DNA form, the CDR3 reads TGTGCCAGCAGCTTTAGGTTGGTAGCAGTGGCAGATACGCAGTATTTT. The gene calls are TRBV7-2 and TRBJ2-3; D ambiguous. CDR1 SGHTA and CDR2 FQGNSA come from the germline V gene. Trimming shortened V by 3 bases and J by 4 bases, and 17 bases separated the two germline ends. The CDR3 spans 16 residues.

CDR3 DNA sequence: TGTGCCAGCAGTTTATATATGAACACTGAAGCTTTCTTT. Translated, it gives CASSLYMNTEAFF. The gene calls are TRBV27 and TRBJ1-1; D call uncertain. The germline V gene encodes CDR1 MNHEY and CDR2 SMNVEV (reference sequence). CDR3 length equals 13 residues. Trimming left V 1 base short and J 0 bases short, with 3 bases between.

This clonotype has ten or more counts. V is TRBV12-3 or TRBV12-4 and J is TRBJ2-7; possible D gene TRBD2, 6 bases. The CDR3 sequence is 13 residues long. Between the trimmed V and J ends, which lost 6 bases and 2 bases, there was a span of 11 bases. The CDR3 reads CASSSGSPYEQYF. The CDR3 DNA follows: TGTGCCAGCAGCTCCGGGAGCCCCTACGAGCAGTACTTC.

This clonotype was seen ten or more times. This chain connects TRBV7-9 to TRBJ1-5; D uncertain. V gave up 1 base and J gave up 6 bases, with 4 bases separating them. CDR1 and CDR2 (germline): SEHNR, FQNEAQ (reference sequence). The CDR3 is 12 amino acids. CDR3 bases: TGTGCCAGCAGCTTAGGAACTCAGCCCCAGCATTTT. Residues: CASSLGTQPQHF.